Each of the 28 T cell receptor beta chains below was sequenced from the same sample in a study of metastatic and nonmetastatic thyroid tumors. Among the patients, none had received any treatment before thyroid surgery. TCRdb reprocessed the PCR reads using MiXCR. The sample lists 13,000 to 15,000 clones, just over 25% occurring once. Sequencing was performed on tumor tissue. The receptors here all came from a female donor with papillary thyroid cancer or a benign thyroid nodule (not recorded which). Some clones in this sample may be carry-over from other donors' samples.

Concerning this clone: The germline gene is not matched at one end of the junction; a read error may be the cause. The chain employs TRBV6-1 and TRBJ2-1, with a possible D match to TRBD1 (5 bases). CDR3 length: 14 amino acids. Germline-derived CDR1 and CDR2 are MNHNS and SASEGT. CDR3: CVSSATGIYNEQFF. For the CDR3, the DNA is TGTGTCAGCAGTGCTACAGGAATTTACAATGAGCAGTTCTTC.

This clone was found many times. The gene calls are TRBV18 and TRBJ2-1; D gene uncertain. Germline V gene data show CDR1 as KGHSH and CDR2 as LQKENI. V lost 0 bases, J lost 9 bases, and 12 bases lay in between. This CDR3 region has 14 residues. CDR3 amino acids: CASSPPSRIGEQFF. In nucleotides, the CDR3 is TGTGCCAGCTCACCACCGTCTAGAATAGGTGAGCAGTTCTTC.

This clone is deemed medium-sized. This chain links TRBV20-1 with TRBJ1-2; a possible D gene is TRBD1 (5 bases). There are 13 residues in the CDR3. V lost 6 bases and J 4 bases, leaving 15 bases between the germline ends. Germline V lookup: CDR1 DFQATT, CDR2 SNEGSKA (reference sequence). The CDR3 region is CSATPGQGYGYTF. The CDR3, as DNA: TGCAGTGCGACCCCTGGGCAGGGCTATGGCTACACCTTC.

By share of the sample, this clone is medium-sized. V usage is TRBV6-1 and J usage is TRBJ2-5, with D possibly matching TRBD2 (5 bases). Germline V CDR1 and CDR2: MNHNS, SASEGT. V was cut by 7 bases and J by 5 bases, with 17 bases left in between. This CDR3 is 14 amino acids long. This CDR3 reads CASNGRGISETQYF. The CDR3 region has the DNA TGTGCCAGCAATGGACGAGGGATTAGCGAGACCCAGTACTTC.

Remarks on this clone: One end of the junction fails to match germline, which may point to a read error. The CDR3 loop is CSSSPGWDTESFF. The CDR3 coding sequence is TGCTCCAGCAGCCCAGGGTGGGACACTGAATCTTTCTTT. This chain connects TRBV5-1 to TRBJ1-1, with D possibly TRBD1 on 6 matching bases. The CDR3 length is 13 residues. CDR1 and CDR2 from the germline V gene are SGHRS and YFSETQ.

In its sample, this clone is medium-sized. The chain uses TRBV4-1 and TRBJ2-3; TRBD1 aligns across 9 bases. The CDR3 is made up of 16 amino acids. Germline trimming cut 2 bases from V and 6 bases from J; bases unmatched to any gene: 9. Germline CDR1 and CDR2: MGHRA and YSYEKL. DNA of the CDR3: TGCGCCAGCAGCCAAACCGGGACAGGGAGTTCGGATACGCAGTATTTT. Amino acids: CASSQTGTGSSDTQYF.

The J gene is TRBJ2-7, the V gene TRBV19; D may correspond to TRBD1 or TRBD2 (5 bases each). Germline V gives CDR1 LNHDA, CDR2 SQIVND (reference sequence). This CDR3 contains 13 residues. V dropped 6 bases and J dropped 6 bases, with 15 bases sitting between them. The CDR3 here is CASSPGPRAEQYF. CDR3 nucleotide sequence: TGTGCCAGTAGCCCGGGACCGCGCGCCGAGCAGTACTTC.

This clone was seen ten or more times. The chain joins TRBV7-8 to TRBJ2-4; possible D gene TRBD1, 5 bases. V lost 5 bases, J lost 1 base, and 9 bases lay in between. The CDR3 totals 14 residues. Germline loops: CDR1 SGHVS, CDR2 FQNEAQ. The CDR3 sequence: CASSRGGAKNIQYF. Here the CDR3 DNA reads TGTGCCAGCAGCAGGGGTGGGGCCAAAAACATTCAGTACTTC. Full variable domain (outside the CDR3, taken from reference TRBV7-8 and TRBJ2-4): GAGVSQSPRYKVAKRGQDVALRCDPISGHVSLFWYQQALGQGPEFLTYFQNEAQLDKSGLPSDRFFAERPEGSVSTLKIQRTQQEDSAVYLCASSRGGAKNIQYFGAGTRLSVL.

This clone was detected ten times or more. The chain recombines TRBV18 with TRBJ1-1, with a possible D match to TRBD1 (6 bases). Trimming took 5 bases from V and 7 from J, leaving 14 bases between them. The CDR3 runs to 13 residues. Per germline, CDR1 KGHSH and CDR2 LQKENI. CDR3 nucleotide sequence: TGTGCCAGCTCAACAGGGCGTCAGGGTGAAGCTTTCTTT. Protein product: CASSTGRQGEAFF.

On this clone: Since a much larger clone is just one base distant, this may be a read error. V is TRBV2 and J is TRBJ1-1; no reliable D call. This CDR3 spans 14 amino acids. Looked up from germline, CDR1 is SNHLY and CDR2 is FYNNEI. CDR3 coding DNA: TGTGCCAGCAGTAACACCAACCGAGTCACTGAGGCTTTCTTT. Its translation is CASSNTNRVTEAFF.

The chain joins TRBV20-1 to TRBJ1-1; D is undetermined. The V gene lost 1 base and the J gene lost 0 bases, with 6 bases spanning the gap. CDR1 and CDR2 from the germline V gene are DFQATT and SNEGSKA (reference sequence). The CDR3 loop spans 13 amino acids. CDR3 bases: TGCAGTGCTAGAGGGATTATGAACACTGAAGCTTTCTTT. It codes for CSARGIMNTEAFF.

Sample share makes this clone medium-sized. The rearrangement links TRBV28 to TRBJ2-2; 8 nucleotides agree with TRBD1. The V and J ends lost 11 bases and 4 bases, in that order; junction bases with no gene match: 3. This CDR3 has 12 amino acids. Germline CDR1 is MDHEN and CDR2 is SYDVKM. Here the CDR3 DNA reads TGTGCCTCAGGGGGCGGCACCGGGGAGCTGTTTTTT. It encodes CASGGGTGELFF.

Details on this clone: One end of the junction fails to match germline, which may point to a read error. The chain is built from TRBV3-1 and TRBJ2-5; tentative D call: TRBD1 (5 bases). CDR1 and CDR2 (germline): LGHDT, YNNKEL (reference sequence). The CDR3 totals 14 residues. DNA for the CDR3: TGTGCCAGCATCCAGGGCAGATTACAAGAGACCCATTACTTC. Its protein product is CASIQGRLQETHYF.

This chain links TRBV28 with TRBJ2-7; 14 positions agree with TRBD2. V shed 7 bases, J shed 4 bases, and the junction held 6 bases outside the gene matches. The CDR3 runs 15 residues. Germline loops: CDR1 MDHEN, CDR2 SYDVKM. This chain's CDR3 is CASTKGTSGGYEQYF. CDR3 nucleotides: TGTGCCAGCACCAAGGGGACTAGCGGGGGATACGAGCAGTACTTC.

This clone came up many times. The chain has TRBV18 and TRBJ2-1; 14 positions agree with TRBD2. The CDR3 consists of 18 residues. CDR1 is KGHSH and CDR2 is LQKENI in the germline V gene. The ends lost 3 bases at V and 6 bases at J; junction bases unmatched: 10. The DNA of the CDR3 is TGTGCCAGCTCACCCCCGGGACTAGCGGGAGAGTGGATCAATGAGCAGTTCTTC. Its translation: CASSPPGLAGEWINEQFF.

This clone was counted ten times or more. This rearrangement joins TRBV28 to TRBJ2-3; TRBD2 agrees at 11 bases. In germline, CDR1 is MDHEN, CDR2 SYDVKM. The CDR3 consists of 18 residues. Germline trimming cut 5 bases from V and 4 bases from J; bases unmatched to any gene: 14. The CDR3: CASSPWASGRPGPDTQYF. In nucleotides, the CDR3 is TGTGCCAGCAGTCCTTGGGCTAGCGGGAGGCCGGGACCAGATACGCAGTATTTT.

Points on this clone: At one of its ends the junction is not consistent with the germline gene, which may arise from a read error. The rearrangement links TRBV12-3 or TRBV12-4 to TRBJ2-2; 8 bases fit TRBD2. The CDR3 length is 19 residues. In DNA, the CDR3 is TGTGCCAGCAGTTTAGCGGTGAGACTAGCGCTATCGCGAACACCGGGGAGCTGTTTT. Its protein is CASSLAVRLALSRTPGSCF.

By share of the sample, this clone is medium-sized (0.01 to 0.1%). The rearrangement links TRBV28 to TRBJ2-7; tentatively, D is TRBD1 or TRBD2 (5 bases each). Deletions cut 7 bases from V and 3 bases from J, with 16 bases between. The CDR3 length is 14 residues. Looked up from germline, CDR1 is MDHEN and CDR2 is SYDVKM. The CDR3 spells CASTTSRDLYEQYF. The CDR3 region has the DNA TGTGCCAGCACGACGAGCCGGGACCTCTACGAGCAGTACTTC. Together with reference TRBV28 and TRBJ2-7, the CDR3 gives the full variable domain: DVKVTQSSRYLVKRTGEKVFLECVQDMDHENMFWYRQDPGLGLRLIYFSYDVKMKEKGDIPEGYSVSREKKERFSLILESASTNQTSMYLCASTTSRDLYEQYFGPGTRLTVT.

This rearrangement joins TRBV7-8 to TRBJ1-5; 8 bases agree with TRBD1. Trimming at V came to 1 base and at J to 4 bases, leaving 12 bases not matched to a gene. Germline V gene sequence: CDR1 SGHVS, CDR2 FQNEAQ. The CDR3 sequence is 18 residues long. The CDR3 loop is CASSLVPRGLRDNQPQHF. The CDR3 nucleotides are TGTGCCAGCAGCTTAGTTCCCAGGGGGCTCCGGGATAATCAGCCCCAGCATTTT.

V is TRBV27 and J is TRBJ2-2; D may match TRBD1 or TRBD2 (5 bases each). The CDR3 loop spans 14 amino acids. The V end was cut by 3 bases, the J end by 4 bases, with 9 bases between. CDR1 MNHEY and CDR2 SMNVEV come from the germline V gene (reference sequence). The CDR3 DNA is TGTGCCAGCAGTTTCCGGGACCCCACCGGGGAGCTGTTTTTT. This gives the protein CASSFRDPTGELFF.

The rearrangement uses TRBV12-5 and TRBJ1-2; D not certain. Germline assignment: CDR1 LGHNT and CDR2 FRNRAP. The V and J ends lost 7 bases and 0 bases respectively, with 9 bases between them. The CDR3 has 13 residues. In DNA form, the CDR3 reads TGTGCTAGTGTCCTATCTGCTAACTATGGCTACACCTTC. Translating it yields CASVLSANYGYTF.

This clone was counted many times. J is TRBJ2-3 and V is TRBV29-1; TRBD1 agrees at 8 bases. The J segment lost 5 bases and the V segment lost 4 bases, leaving 8 bases of the junction unmatched. The CDR3 has 14 residues. The germline V gene encodes CDR1 SQVTM and CDR2 ANQGSEA. CDR3 DNA sequence: TGCAGCGTTGGGTTGAACAGGGGGAGAGATACGCAGTATTTT. Translation gives CSVGLNRGRDTQYF.

In this sample, this clone is medium-sized. CDR3 loop: CASSQAVGGVSEQYF. Written as DNA, the CDR3 is TGTGCCAGCAGCCAAGCGGTGGGGGGAGTGAGTGAGCAGTACTTC. The rearrangement joins TRBV3-1 to TRBJ2-7; D possibly corresponds to TRBD2 (6 bases). This CDR3 spans 15 amino acids. Trimming took off 1 base at V and 7 bases at J, with 17 bases between the two ends. The germline V gene has CDR1 LGHDT and CDR2 YNNKEL (reference sequence).

The table lists this clone with a few counts. The J gene is TRBJ2-2, the V gene TRBV15; maybe TRBD2 (5 bases). Germline CDR1 reads LNHNV; CDR2 reads YYDKDF (reference sequence). Trimming cost V 7 bases and J 6 bases, with 15 bases left between them. There are 14 residues in the CDR3. The CDR3 reads CATISASLSGELFF. CDR3 nucleotides: TGTGCCACCATCAGCGCTAGCTTGTCCGGGGAGCTGTTTTTT.

This clone was detected only a few times. The V gene is TRBV28, the J gene TRBJ1-1, with D possibly being TRBD1 (6 bases). Germline CDR1 and CDR2: MDHEN and SYDVKM. V lost 6 bases to trimming and J lost 6 bases, with 14 bases between them. The CDR3 consists of 13 residues. CDR3 nucleotide sequence: TGTGCCAGCAGCTCAACAGGGTTTGCTGAAGCTTTCTTT. Translation: CASSSTGFAEAFF.

This clone was seen at least ten times. The chain uses TRBV10-1 and TRBJ2-1, with 7 bases that match TRBD2. CDR3 size: 14 residues. V lost 5 bases to trimming and J lost 4 bases; unmatched junction nucleotides: 5. Germline values: CDR1 WNHNN, CDR2 SYGVQD (reference sequence). CDR3 protein: CASSTGTTYNEQFF. CDR3 DNA: TGCGCCAGCAGTACCGGGACTACGTACAATGAGCAGTTCTTC.

This clone was recorded only once. The gene calls are TRBV11-1 and TRBJ1-3, with D uncertain. In germline, CDR1 is SGHAT, CDR2 FQDESV (reference sequence). Trimming removed 5 bases from V and 0 bases from J, with 14 bases in between. There are 16 residues in the CDR3. The CDR3 sequence is CASSPQNSVSGNTIYF. The CDR3 region has the DNA TGTGCCAGCAGCCCTCAAAACTCCGTCTCTGGAAACACCATATATTTT.

The genes are TRBV11-3 and TRBJ2-2; D possibly corresponds to TRBD2 (6 bases). The V and J ends lost 6 bases and 6 bases respectively, with 17 bases between them. This CDR3 contains 15 residues. Germline V gives CDR1 SGHNT, CDR2 YENEEA. This chain's CDR3 is CASSPGGLSPGELFF. CDR3 sequence (DNA): TGTGCCAGCAGTCCCGGGGGTCTATCGCCCGGGGAGCTGTTTTTT.